The entry that follows covers one T cell receptor (beta chain) sequence. What it recognizes is unknown. PCR involved 60 Vbeta and 13 Jbeta primers. Libraries were prepared by immunoSEQ multiplex PCR; TCRdb keeps only in-frame clonotypes and omits some of them. The table lists 150,000 to 200,000 clones, 80% of them singletons. Germline V gene sequence: CDR1 SGHRS, CDR2 YFSETQ. With V trimmed by 0 bases and J by 3 bases, 11 bases remained unmatched. The CDR3 contains 17 residues. This sample was taken from a study of cytomegalovirus exposure and HLA in healthy donors. Study results and limitations: Some V segments, including TRBV6-2 and TRBV6-3, were excluded as indistinguishable. Follow-up analysis later connected one missense variant in DCLRE1C with trimming of TCR beta V- and J-genes. In vitro testing confirmed a few CMV-associated chains as specific for CMV antigens.

The source is a woman aged 30 to 39 in good health and CMV-seronegative. This chain joins TRBV5-1 and TRBJ1-2; 7 bases fit TRBD1. Input material: PBMCs. The CDR3 nucleotides read TGCGCCAGCAGCTTGGCCCTTGACAGGGTTAAGGACTATGGCTACACCTTC. Protein: CASSLALDRVKDYGYTF.